Listed below are T cell receptor beta chains from one sample, sequenced in a study of T cells after yellow fever vaccination. TCRdb re-called the 5' RACE reads with MiXCR, one entry per CDR3 protein. The sample consists of a few hundred thousand distinct CDR3 sequences, approximately 10% of them appearing once. This material consisted of CD4+ T cells sorted from PBMCs, taken 5 days after the yellow fever booster vaccination. The origin of the receptors is a man aged 18 to 29 who received the YFV17D yellow fever vaccine. Both conserved end residues are part of each CDR3. The D gene is left open where the match is weak. Clone size is not always given. Where it is, it says once, few, many or a class for expanded clones.

cdr3_nt: TGTGCCAGCAGCCATCCCCGGGACTCCTATGAGCAGTTCTTC
cdr3_aa: CASSHPRDSYEQFF
d_call: NA
v_call: TRBV3-1
j_call: TRBJ2-1
clone_size: NA

cdr3_nt: TGTGCCAGCAGTTACGGGGCAGGCTCTGGAAAACTGTTTTTT
cdr3_aa: CASSYGAGSGKLFF
d_call: NA
v_call: TRBV6-6
j_call: TRBJ1-4
clone_size: NA

cdr3_nt: TGCAGTGCTAGAGTGGCCAGGGATCAGCCCCAGCATTTT
cdr3_aa: CSARVARDQPQHF
d_call: NA
v_call: TRBV20-1
j_call: TRBJ1-5
clone_size: NA

cdr3_nt: TGTGCCAGCAGCTTGGGACAGGGAATGGTTGATACGCAGTATTTT
cdr3_aa: CASSLGQGMVDTQYF
d_call: TRBD1
v_call: TRBV7-3
j_call: TRBJ2-3
clone_size: NA

cdr3_nt: TGTGCCAGCAGCCCCCAGGGGACATGGGGAAACACCATATATTTT
cdr3_aa: CASSPQGTWGNTIYF
d_call: NA
v_call: TRBV7-2
j_call: TRBJ1-3
clone_size: few

cdr3_nt: TGTGCCAGCAGCCTAGCCCACAGCTCCTACGAGCAGTACTTC
cdr3_aa: CASSLAHSSYEQYF
d_call: NA
v_call: TRBV7-2
j_call: TRBJ2-7
clone_size: many

cdr3_nt: TGTGCCAGCAGCCAAGGAAGGCGGAGTGAGCAGTTCTTC
cdr3_aa: CASSQGRRSEQFF
d_call: NA
v_call: TRBV3-1
j_call: TRBJ2-1
clone_size: NA

cdr3_nt: TGTGCCAGCAGCTTAGGACAGCGGGGGGTGGGGACCCAGTACTTC
cdr3_aa: CASSLGQRGVGTQYF
d_call: TRBD2
v_call: TRBV6-5
j_call: TRBJ2-5
clone_size: NA

cdr3_nt: TGTGCCAGCAGTTCTGACAGGGACCTCTACAATGAGCAGTTCTTC
cdr3_aa: CASSSDRDLYNEQFF
d_call: TRBD1
v_call: TRBV2
j_call: TRBJ2-1
clone_size: NA

cdr3_nt: TGCAGCGGGAGCGACAGGGTCTATGGCTACACCTTC
cdr3_aa: CSGSDRVYGYTF
d_call: TRBD1
v_call: TRBV29-1
j_call: TRBJ1-2
clone_size: NA

cdr3_nt: TGCAGCGTTTCTTACTATGAGCAGTTCTTC
cdr3_aa: CSVSYYEQFF
d_call: NA
v_call: TRBV29-1
j_call: TRBJ2-1
clone_size: many

cdr3_nt: TGTGCCAGCACGTTTTCAGGGTACGGCTACACCTTC
cdr3_aa: CASTFSGYGYTF
d_call: NA
v_call: TRBV7-2
j_call: TRBJ1-2
clone_size: few

cdr3_nt: TGCAGTGCTAGAGAAGACCTTTCGTACACCGGGGAGCTGTTTTTT
cdr3_aa: CSAREDLSYTGELFF
d_call: NA
v_call: TRBV20-1
j_call: TRBJ2-2
clone_size: many

cdr3_nt: TGTGCCAGCAGCACACGGGGGGCCGGCACAGATACGCAGTATTTT
cdr3_aa: CASSTRGAGTDTQYF
d_call: NA
v_call: TRBV6-5
j_call: TRBJ2-3
clone_size: many

cdr3_nt: TGTGCCAGCAGCGAAAGACGGGGGGCAGGTGGCTACACCTTC
cdr3_aa: CASSERRGAGGYTF
d_call: NA
v_call: TRBV3-1
j_call: TRBJ1-2
clone_size: few

cdr3_nt: TGTGCCTCCCAGGGGCGGCAGGGAAATGAAAAACTGTTTTTT
cdr3_aa: CASQGRQGNEKLFF
d_call: NA
v_call: TRBV6-5
j_call: TRBJ1-4
clone_size: few

cdr3_nt: TGTGCCAGCAGCCAACTAGCGGGTGAGCAGTTCTTC
cdr3_aa: CASSQLAGEQFF
d_call: TRBD2
v_call: TRBV7-9
j_call: TRBJ2-1
clone_size: few

cdr3_nt: TGCGCCAGCAGCTTGGAGCCAGGGGGCCGCGGGAATTCACCCCTCCACTTT
cdr3_aa: CASSLEPGGRGNSPLHF
d_call: TRBD1
v_call: TRBV5-1
j_call: TRBJ1-6
clone_size: few

cdr3_nt: TGTGCCATCAGTCCCCAGGGGGGGGACACTGAAGCTTTCTTT
cdr3_aa: CAISPQGGDTEAFF
d_call: TRBD1
v_call: TRBV10-3
j_call: TRBJ1-1
clone_size: few

cdr3_nt: TGTGCCAGCAGCCCCTCTACCAACCCCCTCCAAGAGACCCAGTACTTC
cdr3_aa: CASSPSTNPLQETQYF
d_call: NA
v_call: TRBV7-8
j_call: TRBJ2-5
clone_size: NA

cdr3_nt: TGTGCCAGCAAGCTGGTAGAATCATTGCCAGATACGCAGTATTTT
cdr3_aa: CASKLVESLPDTQYF
d_call: NA
v_call: TRBV5-5
j_call: TRBJ2-3
clone_size: few

cdr3_nt: TGTGCCAGCACTCGGGGGGACACCTACAATGAGCAGTTCTTC
cdr3_aa: CASTRGDTYNEQFF
d_call: NA
v_call: TRBV6-6
j_call: TRBJ2-1
clone_size: many

cdr3_nt: TGTGCCAGTAGTGACCGTGGCAGGGGGCTGCCTGAAGCTTTCTTT
cdr3_aa: CASSDRGRGLPEAFF
d_call: TRBD1
v_call: TRBV19
j_call: TRBJ1-1
clone_size: NA

cdr3_nt: TGTGCCACCAGTGATTTGGAGAACACTGAAGCTTTCTTT
cdr3_aa: CATSDLENTEAFF
d_call: NA
v_call: TRBV24-1
j_call: TRBJ1-1
clone_size: many

cdr3_nt: TGTGCCAGCATCCTCGGGGGTCGGGAAAAACTGTTTTTT
cdr3_aa: CASILGGREKLFF
d_call: NA
v_call: TRBV21-1
j_call: TRBJ1-4
clone_size: NA

cdr3_nt: TGCAGTGCTAAGGGACAGGGGCACTACGAGCAGTACTTC
cdr3_aa: CSAKGQGHYEQYF
d_call: TRBD1
v_call: TRBV20-1
j_call: TRBJ2-7
clone_size: NA

cdr3_nt: TGTGCCAGCATGGGGCCTGGACGAAGAACTGAAGCTTTCTTT
cdr3_aa: CASMGPGRRTEAFF
d_call: NA
v_call: TRBV6-2/TRBV6-3
j_call: TRBJ1-1
clone_size: few

cdr3_nt: TGTGCCAGCAGCCCCCCCGGTTATACGCAGTATTTT
cdr3_aa: CASSPPGYTQYF
d_call: NA
v_call: TRBV4-2
j_call: TRBJ2-3
clone_size: NA

cdr3_nt: TGTGCCACCAGTCCGGGGGGCAGCGCCGGGGAGCTGTTTTTT
cdr3_aa: CATSPGGSAGELFF
d_call: NA
v_call: TRBV24-1
j_call: TRBJ2-2
clone_size: few

cdr3_nt: TGTGCCAGCAGCCAAATATCGCTGGGGTCTCCTTGGGCCCTCCACTTT
cdr3_aa: CASSQISLGSPWALHF
d_call: NA
v_call: TRBV6-2/TRBV6-3
j_call: TRBJ1-6
clone_size: NA

cdr3_nt: TGTGCCAGCAGTGACCCCCAGGAGAACACTGAAGCTTTCTTT
cdr3_aa: CASSDPQENTEAFF
d_call: NA
v_call: TRBV6-5
j_call: TRBJ1-1
clone_size: many

cdr3_nt: TGTGCCAGCAGTTACTTTGGCGGCGAGGGGCCCCAGCATTTT
cdr3_aa: CASSYFGGEGPQHF
d_call: NA
v_call: TRBV6-2/TRBV6-3
j_call: TRBJ1-5
clone_size: few

cdr3_nt: TGTGCCAGCAGCTTTAGCGGAGCGCTGGATACGCAGTATTTT
cdr3_aa: CASSFSGALDTQYF
d_call: NA
v_call: TRBV7-8
j_call: TRBJ2-3
clone_size: few

cdr3_nt: TGCAGTGCTAGAGATCAGTTCCCTTCACCCCTCCACTTT
cdr3_aa: CSARDQFPSPLHF
d_call: NA
v_call: TRBV20-1
j_call: TRBJ1-6
clone_size: NA

cdr3_nt: TGTGCTAGTGGTTTGGCCTATGGTACGCTCAGGGGAGGCTGGGACACTGAAGCTTTCTTT
cdr3_aa: CASGLAYGTLRGGWDTEAFF
d_call: NA
v_call: TRBV12-5
j_call: TRBJ1-1
clone_size: few

cdr3_nt: TGTGCCAGCAGCGGGACAGTGGGCAGGGGAGGCTACAATGAGCAGTTCTTC
cdr3_aa: CASSGTVGRGGYNEQFF
d_call: NA
v_call: TRBV9
j_call: TRBJ2-1
clone_size: few

cdr3_nt: TGTGACATCAGTGCTCTAGCGGGGGGGACAGATACGCAGTATTTT
cdr3_aa: CDISALAGGTDTQYF
d_call: TRBD2
v_call: TRBV10-3
j_call: TRBJ2-3
clone_size: NA

cdr3_nt: TGTGCCAGCAGCCGAGGATGGGCTGGCTACAATGAGCAGTTCTTC
cdr3_aa: CASSRGWAGYNEQFF
d_call: NA
v_call: TRBV7-2
j_call: TRBJ2-1
clone_size: few

cdr3_nt: TGTGCCAGCAGCTTTGGGGACAGGGATACGGAGACCCAGTACTTC
cdr3_aa: CASSFGDRDTETQYF
d_call: TRBD1
v_call: TRBV7-9
j_call: TRBJ2-5
clone_size: NA

cdr3_nt: TGCGCCAGCAGCGGGGGCGGTGGCGCGAACACCGGGGAGCTGTTTTTT
cdr3_aa: CASSGGGGANTGELFF
d_call: NA
v_call: TRBV5-1
j_call: TRBJ2-2
clone_size: NA